Described below is a single T cell receptor beta chain sequence and its context. The V segment lost 5 bases and the J segment 2 bases; nucleotides outside the gene matches: 2. This CDR3 has 15 residues. Germline values: CDR1 SNHLY, CDR2 FYNNEI. These data belong to a study of blood T cell repertoires in COVID-19. Across the whole study: The United States, Italy and Spain provided the acute and convalescent COVID-19 samples. The cDNA or gDNA used as material had been derived from T cells, B-cell-depleted T cells, or PBMCs.

Per the original methods: Nucleated cell counts were estimated from reference gene primer amplification. Clones were sequenced by immunoSEQ multiplex PCR, and TCRdb holds only the in-frame ones, with some missing. V, J and clone size reflect that table, while D and trimming were determined from the DNA. In the table there are 290,000 or so clones, over 75% of which are singletons. The source of this sequence is a man aged 50-60 years with active or convalescent COVID-19. The chain has TRBV2 and TRBJ1-5; 11 bases fit TRBD1. Sequenced: peripheral blood. CDR3 DNA sequence: TGTGCCAGCAGTTGGGGACAGGGGGGCAATCAGCCCCAGCATTTT. Its translation: CASSWGQGGNQPQHF. The full variable domain, completed using reference TRBV2 and TRBJ1-5, is EPEVTQTPSHQVTQMGQEVILRCVPISNHLYFYWYRQILGQKVEFLVSFYNNEISEKSEIFDDQFSVERPDGSNFTLKIRSTKLEDSAMYFCASSWGQGGNQPQHFGDGTRLSIL.